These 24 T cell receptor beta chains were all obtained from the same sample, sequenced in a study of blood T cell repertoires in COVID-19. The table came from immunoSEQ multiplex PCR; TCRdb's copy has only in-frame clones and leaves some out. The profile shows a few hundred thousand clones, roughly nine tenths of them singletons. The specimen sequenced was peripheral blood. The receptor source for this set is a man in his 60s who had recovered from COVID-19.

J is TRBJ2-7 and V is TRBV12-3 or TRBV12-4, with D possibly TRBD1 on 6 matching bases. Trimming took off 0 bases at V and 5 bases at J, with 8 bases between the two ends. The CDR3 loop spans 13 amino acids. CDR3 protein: CASSLAGGNEQYF. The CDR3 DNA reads TGTGCCAGCAGTTTAGCAGGGGGTAACGAGCAGTACTTC.

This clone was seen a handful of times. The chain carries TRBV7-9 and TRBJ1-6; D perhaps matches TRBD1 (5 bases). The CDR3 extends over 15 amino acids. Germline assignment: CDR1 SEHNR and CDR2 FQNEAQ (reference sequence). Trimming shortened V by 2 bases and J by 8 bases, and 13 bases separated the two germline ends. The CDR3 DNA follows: TGTGCCAGCAGCTTATTCGGGGGATTCGATTCACCCCTCCACTTT. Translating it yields CASSLFGGFDSPLHF.

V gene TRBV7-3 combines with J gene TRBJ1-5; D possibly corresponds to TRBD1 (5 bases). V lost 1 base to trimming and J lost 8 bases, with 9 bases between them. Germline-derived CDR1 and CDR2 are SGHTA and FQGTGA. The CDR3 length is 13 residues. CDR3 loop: CASSLRGGEPQHF. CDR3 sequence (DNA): TGTGCCAGCAGCTTAAGGGGGGGAGAGCCCCAGCATTTT.

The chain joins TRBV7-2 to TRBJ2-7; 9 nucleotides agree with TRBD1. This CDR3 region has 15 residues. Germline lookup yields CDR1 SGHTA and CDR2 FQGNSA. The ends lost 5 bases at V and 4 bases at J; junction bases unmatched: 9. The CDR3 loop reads CASSPRGTGQYEQYF. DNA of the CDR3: TGTGCCAGCAGCCCCCGGGGGACAGGGCAGTACGAGCAGTACTTC.

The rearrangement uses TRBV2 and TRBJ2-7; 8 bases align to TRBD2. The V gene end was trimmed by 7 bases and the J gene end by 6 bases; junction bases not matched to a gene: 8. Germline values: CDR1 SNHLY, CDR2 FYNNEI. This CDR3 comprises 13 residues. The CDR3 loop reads CASTAGGSGEQYF. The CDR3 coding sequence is TGTGCCAGCACCGCGGGGGGATCGGGCGAGCAGTACTTC.

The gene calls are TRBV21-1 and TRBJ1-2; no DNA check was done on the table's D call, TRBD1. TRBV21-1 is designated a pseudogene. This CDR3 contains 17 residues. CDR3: CASSVGGDSKENYGYTF. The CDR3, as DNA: TGTGCCAGCTCGGTAGGGGGAGATTCGAAAGAAAACTATGGCTACACCTTC.

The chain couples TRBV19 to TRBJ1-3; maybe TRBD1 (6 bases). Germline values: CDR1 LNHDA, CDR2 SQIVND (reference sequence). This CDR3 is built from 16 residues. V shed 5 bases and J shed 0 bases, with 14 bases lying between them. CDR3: CASSGYRVTSGNTIYF. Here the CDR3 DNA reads TGTGCCAGTAGTGGCTACAGGGTAACCTCTGGAAACACCATATATTTT.

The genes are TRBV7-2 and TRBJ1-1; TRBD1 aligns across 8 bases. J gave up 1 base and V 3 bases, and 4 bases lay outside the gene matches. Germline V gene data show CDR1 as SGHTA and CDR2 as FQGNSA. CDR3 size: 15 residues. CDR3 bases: TGTGCCAGCAGCTTCCGACAGGGGCGGAACACTGAAGCTTTCTTT. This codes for CASSFRQGRNTEAFF.

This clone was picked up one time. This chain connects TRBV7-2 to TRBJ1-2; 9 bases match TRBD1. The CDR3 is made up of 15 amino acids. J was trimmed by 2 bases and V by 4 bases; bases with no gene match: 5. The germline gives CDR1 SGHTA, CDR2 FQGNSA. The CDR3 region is CASSSLGQGNYGYTF. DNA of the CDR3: TGTGCCAGCAGCTCCTTGGGACAGGGCAACTATGGCTACACCTTC.

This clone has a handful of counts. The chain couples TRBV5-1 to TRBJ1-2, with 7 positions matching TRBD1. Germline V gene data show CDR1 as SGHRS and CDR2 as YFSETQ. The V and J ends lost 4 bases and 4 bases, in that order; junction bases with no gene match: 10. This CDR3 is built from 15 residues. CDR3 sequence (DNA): TGCGCCAGCAGCCCGAGACAGGGTGAAGTCTATGGCTACACCTTC. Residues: CASSPRQGEVYGYTF. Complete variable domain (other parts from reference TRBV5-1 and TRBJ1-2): KAGVTQTPRYLIKTRGQQVTLSCSPISGHRSVSWYQQTPGQGLQFLFEYFSETQRNKGNFPGRFSGRQFSNSRSEMNVSTLELGDSALYLCASSPRQGEVYGYTFGSGTRLTVV.

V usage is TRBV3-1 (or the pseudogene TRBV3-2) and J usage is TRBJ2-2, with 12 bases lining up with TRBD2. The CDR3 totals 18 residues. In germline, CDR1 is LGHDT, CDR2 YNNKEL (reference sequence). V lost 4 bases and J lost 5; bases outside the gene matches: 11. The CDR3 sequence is CASSLLSALAGGTGELFF. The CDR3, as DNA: TGTGCCAGCAGCCTATTGAGCGCACTAGCGGGGGGAACCGGGGAGCTGTTTTTT.

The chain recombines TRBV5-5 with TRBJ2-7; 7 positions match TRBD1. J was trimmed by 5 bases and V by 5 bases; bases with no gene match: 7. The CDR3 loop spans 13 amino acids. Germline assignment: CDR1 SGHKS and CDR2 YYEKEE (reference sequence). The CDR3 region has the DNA TGTGCCAGCAGATTTACAGGGGCCAACGAGCAGTACTTC. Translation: CASRFTGANEQYF.

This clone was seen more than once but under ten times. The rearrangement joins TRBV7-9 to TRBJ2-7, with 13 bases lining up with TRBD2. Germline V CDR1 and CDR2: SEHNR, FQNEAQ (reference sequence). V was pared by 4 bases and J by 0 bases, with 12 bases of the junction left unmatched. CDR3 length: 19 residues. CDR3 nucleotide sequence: TGTGCCAGCAGCTCCCCCGGGACTAGCGGGGCCCTTAGCTCCTACGAGCAGTACTTC. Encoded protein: CASSSPGTSGALSSYEQYF.

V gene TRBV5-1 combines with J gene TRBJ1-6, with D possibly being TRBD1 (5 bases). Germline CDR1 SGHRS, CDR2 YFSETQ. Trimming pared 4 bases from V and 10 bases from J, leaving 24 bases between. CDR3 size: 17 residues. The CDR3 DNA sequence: TGCGCCAGCAGCCCCAATTTCAGGGATGGGATTAGATCACCCCTCCACTTT. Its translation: CASSPNFRDGIRSPLHF. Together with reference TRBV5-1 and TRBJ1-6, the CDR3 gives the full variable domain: KAGVTQTPRYLIKTRGQQVTLSCSPISGHRSVSWYQQTPGQGLQFLFEYFSETQRNKGNFPGRFSGRQFSNSRSEMNVSTLELGDSALYLCASSPNFRDGIRSPLHFGNGTRLTVT.

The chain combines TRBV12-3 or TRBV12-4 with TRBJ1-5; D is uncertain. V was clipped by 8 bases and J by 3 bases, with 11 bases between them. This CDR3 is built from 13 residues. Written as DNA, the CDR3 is TGTGCCAGCCAAAGTAACTACAATCAGCCCCAGCATTTT. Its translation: CASQSNYNQPQHF.

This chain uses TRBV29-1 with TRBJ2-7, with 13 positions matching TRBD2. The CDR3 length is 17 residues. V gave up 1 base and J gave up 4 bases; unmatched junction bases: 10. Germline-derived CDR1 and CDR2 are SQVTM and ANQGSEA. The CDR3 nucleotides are TGCAGCGTTGAAGGGAGGGCGGGACTAGCGGGGACATACGAGCAGTACTTC. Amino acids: CSVEGRAGLAGTYEQYF.

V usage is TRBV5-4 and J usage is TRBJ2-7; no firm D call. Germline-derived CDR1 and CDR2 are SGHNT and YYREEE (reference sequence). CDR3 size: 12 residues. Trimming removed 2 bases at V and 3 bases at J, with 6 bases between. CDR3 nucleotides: TGTGCCAGCAGCTTCCAGGACTACGAGCAGTACTTC. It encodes CASSFQDYEQYF.

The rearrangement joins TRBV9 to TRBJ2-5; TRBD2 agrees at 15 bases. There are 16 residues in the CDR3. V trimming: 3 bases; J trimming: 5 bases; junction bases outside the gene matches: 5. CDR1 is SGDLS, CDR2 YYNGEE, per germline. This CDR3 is CASSAGLAGGLETQYF. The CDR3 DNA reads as TGTGCCAGCAGCGCCGGACTAGCGGGGGGGCTTGAGACCCAGTACTTC. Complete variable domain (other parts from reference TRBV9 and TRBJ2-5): DSGVTQTPKHLITATGQRVTLRCSPRSGDLSVYWYQQSLDQGLQFLIQYYNGEERAKGNILERFSAQQFPDLHSELNLSSLELGDSALYFCASSAGLAGGLETQYFGPGTRLLVL.

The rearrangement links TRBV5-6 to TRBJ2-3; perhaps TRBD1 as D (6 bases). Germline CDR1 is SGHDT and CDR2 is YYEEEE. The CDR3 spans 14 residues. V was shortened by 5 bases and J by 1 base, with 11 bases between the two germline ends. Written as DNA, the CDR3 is TGTGCCAGCAGGCACGACAGGCGCACAGATACGCAGTATTTT. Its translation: CASRHDRRTDTQYF.

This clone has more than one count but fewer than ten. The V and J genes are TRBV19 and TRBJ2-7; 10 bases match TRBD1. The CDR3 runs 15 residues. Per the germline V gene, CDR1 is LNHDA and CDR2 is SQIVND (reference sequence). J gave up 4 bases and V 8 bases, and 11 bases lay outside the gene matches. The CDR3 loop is CASGTDRGRGYEQYF. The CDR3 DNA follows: TGTGCCAGTGGGACCGACAGGGGGCGCGGTTACGAGCAGTACTTC.

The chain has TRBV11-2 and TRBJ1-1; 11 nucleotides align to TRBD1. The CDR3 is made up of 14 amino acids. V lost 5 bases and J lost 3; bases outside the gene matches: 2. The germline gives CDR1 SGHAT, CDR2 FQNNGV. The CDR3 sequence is CASSADRGHTEAFF. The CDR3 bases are TGTGCCAGCAGCGCGGACAGGGGGCACACTGAAGCTTTCTTT.

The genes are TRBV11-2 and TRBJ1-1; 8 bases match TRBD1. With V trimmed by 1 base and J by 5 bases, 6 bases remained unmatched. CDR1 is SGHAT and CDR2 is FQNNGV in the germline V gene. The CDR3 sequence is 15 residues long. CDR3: CASSLARTGRTEAFF. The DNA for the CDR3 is TGTGCCAGCAGCTTAGCTCGGACAGGGAGGACTGAAGCTTTCTTT.

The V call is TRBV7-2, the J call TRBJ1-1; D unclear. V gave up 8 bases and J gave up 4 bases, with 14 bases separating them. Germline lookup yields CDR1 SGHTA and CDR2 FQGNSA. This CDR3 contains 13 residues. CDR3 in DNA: TGTGCCAGCGTTCGGAGGGAGGGCACTGAAGCTTTCTTT. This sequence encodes CASVRREGTEAFF.

Written as DNA, the CDR3 is TGTGCCAGCAGCCAAGATCGAGGAGGAAGCTACGAGCAGTACTTC. Its translation: CASSQDRGGSYEQYF. V usage is TRBV4-2 and J usage is TRBJ2-7; D may be TRBD2 (5 bases). The CDR3 extends over 15 amino acids. Germline V gene data show CDR1 as LGHNA and CDR2 as YNFKEQ. V lost 0 bases to trimming and J lost 3 bases, with 12 bases between them.